One and the same sample provided the 7 T cell receptor beta chains below, sequenced in a study of CD8 T cells in Susac syndrome. cDNA came from about 0.51 to 1 ug RNA primed by random hexamers. TCRdb independently ran MiXCR on the immunoSEQ multiplex PCR reads; one entry per CDR3 protein. The sample lists under 80,000 distinct CDR3 sequences; over 85% were seen once. Input material: CD8+ T cells from PBMCs. Receptors were obtained from a human donor with multiple sclerosis.

The chain employs TRBV5-1 and TRBJ2-3, with 11 bases matching TRBD1. The CDR3 is 15 amino acids. Germline trimming cut 4 bases from V and 5 bases from J; bases unmatched to any gene: 6. Germline V CDR1 and CDR2: SGHRS, YFSETQ. The CDR3 DNA reads TGCGCCAGCAGCCCCGGGACAGGGGGACGAGATACGCAGTATTTT. It yields the protein CASSPGTGGRDTQYF. The variable domain in full, completed from reference TRBV5-1 and TRBJ2-3, reads KAGVTQTPRYLIKTRGQQVTLSCSPISGHRSVSWYQQTPGQGLQFLFEYFSETQRNKGNFPGRFSGRQFSNSRSEMNVSTLELGDSALYLCASSPGTGGRDTQYFGPGTRLTVL.

J is TRBJ2-7 and V is TRBV7-9, with 11 bases aligning to TRBD1. After removal of 5 bases from V and 5 bases from J, the junction contained 8 bases not matched to a gene. This CDR3 region has 15 residues. Germline values: CDR1 SEHNR, CDR2 FQNEAQ (reference sequence). CDR3 DNA sequence: TGTGCCAGCAGCGCCGGGACAGGGGGTGTCAACGAGCAGTACTTC. Translation gives CASSAGTGGVNEQYF.

The rearrangement uses TRBV27 and TRBJ2-7, with 10 bases matching TRBD2. With V trimmed by 6 bases and J by 3 bases, 5 bases remained unmatched. Germline loops: CDR1 MNHEY, CDR2 SMNVEV (reference sequence). This CDR3 comprises 14 residues. The CDR3 reads CASRAAGGYYEQYF. For the CDR3, the DNA is TGTGCCAGCAGGGCAGCGGGGGGGTACTACGAGCAGTACTTC.

This sequence joins TRBV7-9 and TRBJ2-7; 7 nucleotides line up with TRBD2. Losses at the gene ends were 5 bases for V and 5 bases for J; bases not matched to a gene: 9. Germline V gene sequence: CDR1 SEHNR, CDR2 FQNEAQ (reference sequence). The CDR3 runs 14 residues. CDR3 sequence (DNA): TGTGCCAGCAGCCCTGCTGCGGGGGTGGACGAGCAGTACTTC. This gives the protein CASSPAAGVDEQYF.

Relative to its sample, this clonotype is medium-sized. The CDR3 DNA reads as TGTGCCAGCAGCTTAACCGGGGAGCTGTTTTTT. This encodes CASSLTGELFF. This rearrangement joins TRBV7-3 to TRBJ2-2, with D unclear. CDR1 is SGHTA, CDR2 FQGTGA, per germline. The CDR3 covers 11 residues. V lost 0 bases, J lost 7 bases, and 0 bases lay in between.

J is TRBJ2-5 and V is TRBV23-1, with unresolved D. TRBV23-1 is labeled an ORF, and its function is uncertain. Trimming removed 11 bases from V and 2 bases from J, with 12 bases in between. The length of the CDR3 is 12 residues. The CDR3 bases are TGCGCCTTCCAGACCCATCAAGAGACCCAGTACTTC. Its translation is CAFQTHQETQYF.

The V call is TRBV29-1, the J call TRBJ2-1, with D tentatively TRBD2 (6 bases). Germline V gives CDR1 SQVTM, CDR2 ANQGSEA. The CDR3 extends over 12 amino acids. Trimming cost V 8 bases and J 7 bases, with 15 bases left between them. CDR3: CSQGQGGNEQFF. In nucleotides, the CDR3 is TGCAGCCAAGGCCAGGGAGGAAATGAGCAGTTCTTC.